These T cell receptor beta chains were read from a single sample in a study of control samples from healthy donors and cancer patients. Sequencing was performed with immunoSEQ multiplex PCR; in TCRdb, only in-frame clones are kept and a portion is missing. In the table there are about 75,000 clones, less than 95% of which are singletons. Sample: blood. The receptors stem from a woman aged 40 to 55 in good health. Both conserved end residues are part of each CDR3. The order of the fields is J gene, clone size, D gene, V gene, CDR3 protein, CDR3 DNA. D genes are given only for firm matches. Not all rows give a size; the values are once, few, many and, for expanded clones, a class.

J: TRBJ2-7
size: NA
D: NA
V: TRBV27
CDR3: CASGLTAYEQYF
DNA: TGTGCCAGTGGGCTGACTGCCTACGAGCAGTACTTC

J: TRBJ1-3
size: NA
D: NA
V: TRBV6-2/TRBV6-3
CDR3: CASSSGGSGNTIYF
DNA: TGTGCCAGCAGTTCCGGGGGGTCTGGAAACACCATATATTTT

J: TRBJ2-2
size: once
D: NA
V: TRBV27
CDR3: CASSFGARPNTGELFF
DNA: TGTGCCAGCAGTTTCGGAGCTAGACCCAACACCGGGGAGCTGTTTTTT

J: TRBJ1-2
size: NA
D: NA
V: TRBV2
CDR3: CASSEDPRMGYTF
DNA: TGTGCCAGCAGTGAGGACCCCCGGATGGGCTACACCTTC

J: TRBJ1-5
size: NA
D: NA
V: TRBV11-2
CDR3: CASSWGTDQPQHF
DNA: TGTGCCAGCAGCTGGGGGACCGATCAGCCCCAGCATTTT

J: TRBJ1-6
size: NA
D: NA
V: TRBV27
CDR3: CASSLWQTNSPLHF
DNA: TGTGCCAGCAGTTTGTGGCAGACCAATTCACCCCTCCACTTT

J: TRBJ2-7
size: NA
D: NA
V: TRBV19
CDR3: CASSIGNRLSSYEQYF
DNA: TGTGCCAGTAGTATAGGCAACAGGTTGAGCTCCTACGAGCAGTACTTC

J: TRBJ2-1
size: NA
D: NA
V: TRBV24-1
CDR3: CATSDRRGSNNEQFF
DNA: TGTGCCACCAGTGATCGACGAGGGTCCAACAATGAGCAGTTCTTC

J: TRBJ2-3
size: once
D: NA
V: TRBV6-5
CDR3: CASIGTGAADTQYF
DNA: TGTGCCAGCATAGGAACAGGAGCAGCAGATACGCAGTATTTT

J: TRBJ1-5
size: NA
D: NA
V: TRBV28
CDR3: CASSQTDSNQPQHF
DNA: TGTGCCAGCAGTCAGACGGATAGCAATCAGCCCCAGCATTTT

J: TRBJ2-2
size: once
D: NA
V: TRBV27
CDR3: CASRRVNGELFF
DNA: TGTGCCAGCAGGAGGGTCAACGGGGAGCTGTTTTTT

J: TRBJ2-2
size: NA
D: TRBD1
V: TRBV29-1
CDR3: CSVEGQGTSGTGELFF
DNA: TGCAGCGTTGAAGGACAGGGGACCAGCGGGACCGGGGAGCTGTTTTTT

J: TRBJ1-5
size: NA
D: NA
V: TRBV18
CDR3: CASSNAGQGNQPQHF
DNA: TGTGCCAGCTCAAACGCTGGCCAGGGCAATCAGCCCCAGCATTTT

J: TRBJ1-1
size: once
D: NA
V: TRBV6-1
CDR3: CASSARVGQGWNTEAFF
DNA: TGTGCCAGCAGTGCGCGGGTTGGGCAGGGATGGAACACTGAAGCTTTCTTT

J: TRBJ1-6
size: NA
D: TRBD1
V: TRBV27
CDR3: CASSSFIGTGPIRYSPLHF
DNA: TGTGCCAGCAGTTCCTTCATCGGGACAGGGCCCATCCGGTATTCACCCCTCCACTTT

J: TRBJ1-1
size: NA
D: NA
V: TRBV7-2
CDR3: CASSAQRNTEAFF
DNA: TGTGCCAGCAGCGCCCAGAGGAACACTGAAGCTTTCTTT

J: TRBJ1-3
size: NA
D: NA
V: TRBV2
CDR3: CASRVQGNGSTIYF
DNA: TGTGCCAGCAGAGTTCAGGGAAACGGAAGCACCATATATTTT

J: TRBJ1-4
size: NA
D: NA
V: TRBV9
CDR3: CASSVGGMDEKLFF
DNA: TGTGCCAGCAGCGTAGGCGGGATGGATGAAAAACTGTTTTTT

J: TRBJ1-3
size: NA
D: NA
V: TRBV3-1/TRBV3-2
CDR3: CASSQDGSSGNTIYF
DNA: TGTGCCAGCAGCCAAGACGGTAGCTCTGGAAACACCATATATTTT

J: TRBJ1-1
size: NA
D: NA
V: TRBV18
CDR3: CASSRPGFGGEAFF
DNA: TGTGCCAGCTCACGGCCGGGGTTCGGGGGTGAAGCTTTCTTT

J: TRBJ2-7
size: few
D: TRBD2
V: TRBV6-2/TRBV6-3
CDR3: CASSSEGTSGTYEQYF
DNA: TGTGCCAGCAGTAGCGAGGGGACTAGCGGGACCTACGAGCAGTACTTC

J: TRBJ1-1
size: once
D: NA
V: TRBV15
CDR3: CATSRGPGHSYNGAFF
DNA: TGTGCCACCAGCAGAGGACCGGGCCACTCTTATAACGGAGCTTTCTTT

J: TRBJ2-7
size: NA
D: NA
V: TRBV7-7
CDR3: CASSLLAGASYEQYF
DNA: TGTGCCAGCAGCTTACTTGCGGGGGCCTCCTACGAGCAGTACTTC

J: TRBJ1-5
size: NA
D: NA
V: TRBV12-2
CDR3: CASRLGQCSNQPQHF
DNA: TGTGCAAGTCGCTTAGGCCAGTGTAGCAATCAGCCCCAGCATTTT

J: TRBJ2-5
size: NA
D: NA
V: TRBV7-9
CDR3: CASSSSHYQETQYF
DNA: TGTGCCAGCAGCTCATCCCACTACCAAGAGACCCAGTACTTC

J: TRBJ2-2
size: NA
D: NA
V: TRBV9
CDR3: CASSGAGSGELFF
DNA: TGTGCCAGCAGCGGAGCAGGGTCCGGGGAGCTGTTTTTT

J: TRBJ2-1
size: NA
D: NA
V: TRBV27
CDR3: CASSFFPKEDEQFF
DNA: TGTGCCAGCAGTTTCTTTCCCAAAGAGGATGAGCAGTTCTTC

J: TRBJ1-5
size: NA
D: TRBD1
V: TRBV2
CDR3: CASSDGPGGFYQPQHF
DNA: TGTGCCAGCAGTGACGGGCCAGGGGGCTTCTATCAGCCCCAGCATTTT

J: TRBJ1-5
size: NA
D: NA
V: TRBV5-5
CDR3: CASSSGTPGDQPQHF
DNA: TGTGCCAGCAGCTCCGGGACCCCGGGCGATCAGCCCCAGCATTTT

J: TRBJ2-1
size: NA
D: NA
V: TRBV27
CDR3: CASSLWGAHNEQFF
DNA: TGTGCCAGCAGTTTATGGGGGGCCCACAATGAGCAGTTCTTC

J: TRBJ2-1
size: NA
D: NA
V: TRBV12-3/TRBV12-4
CDR3: CASSRSRFNEQFF
DNA: TGTGCCAGCAGTCGGTCTAGATTTAATGAGCAGTTCTTC

J: TRBJ2-3
size: NA
D: NA
V: TRBV4-3
CDR3: CASSQDRQGVADTQYF
DNA: TGCGCCAGCAGCCAAGATCGCCAGGGTGTCGCAGATACGCAGTATTTT

J: TRBJ1-2
size: NA
D: NA
V: TRBV6-5
CDR3: CASLLANYGYTF
DNA: TGTGCCAGCCTTCTAGCTAACTATGGCTACACCTTC

J: TRBJ1-2
size: NA
D: TRBD1
V: TRBV5-1
CDR3: CASSLGGANNYGYTF
DNA: TGCGCCAGCAGCTTAGGGGGCGCAAATAACTATGGCTACACCTTC

J: TRBJ1-4
size: NA
D: NA
V: TRBV12-3/TRBV12-4
CDR3: CASKLREYEKLFF
DNA: TGTGCCAGCAAACTCAGGGAGTATGAAAAACTGTTTTTT

J: TRBJ2-5
size: NA
D: NA
V: TRBV9
CDR3: CASSVALGPQETQYF
DNA: TGTGCCAGCAGCGTAGCCCTCGGGCCTCAAGAGACCCAGTACTTC

J: TRBJ2-3
size: NA
D: TRBD2
V: TRBV11-2
CDR3: CASSSLLGRASTDTQYF
DNA: TGTGCCAGCAGCTCCCTGCTGGGGAGGGCCTCCACAGATACGCAGTATTTT

J: TRBJ1-1
size: NA
D: NA
V: TRBV5-1
CDR3: CASIPWAGLDTEAFF
DNA: TGCGCCAGCATCCCTTGGGCAGGGTTGGACACTGAAGCTTTCTTT

J: TRBJ1-4
size: NA
D: NA
V: TRBV2
CDR3: CARRDGTGGRMNEKLFF
DNA: TGTGCCAGACGAGATGGGACCGGGGGAAGAATGAATGAAAAACTGTTTTTT

J: TRBJ2-3
size: NA
D: NA
V: TRBV7-9
CDR3: CASSHNTGFATDTQYF
DNA: TGTGCCAGCAGCCACAATACAGGGTTTGCCACAGATACGCAGTATTTT

J: TRBJ2-1
size: NA
D: TRBD2
V: TRBV7-3
CDR3: CASSLSGGPYNEQFF
DNA: TGTGCCAGCAGCCTTAGCGGGGGGCCTTACAATGAGCAGTTCTTC

J: TRBJ1-4
size: NA
D: NA
V: TRBV5-1
CDR3: CASSLRTPGGEKLFF
DNA: TGCGCCAGCAGCCTAAGGACCCCCGGTGGCGAAAAACTGTTTTTT

J: TRBJ2-5
size: NA
D: TRBD2
V: TRBV5-1
CDR3: CASSLEAGEHETQYF
DNA: TGCGCCAGCAGCTTGGAGGCGGGGGAGCACGAGACCCAGTACTTC

J: TRBJ1-3
size: NA
D: NA
V: TRBV5-6
CDR3: CASSSRGVGNTIYF
DNA: TGTGCCAGCAGCTCTCGGGGGGTAGGAAACACCATATATTTT

J: TRBJ2-5
size: NA
D: NA
V: TRBV19
CDR3: CASSIVGQGDQYF
DNA: TGTGCCAGTAGTATAGTGGGGCAGGGCGACCAGTACTTC

J: TRBJ2-3
size: NA
D: TRBD2
V: TRBV10-3
CDR3: CAISEYSGGRFTDTQYF
DNA: TGTGCCATCAGTGAATACAGCGGGGGTCGCTTCACAGATACGCAGTATTTT

J: TRBJ1-1
size: NA
D: NA
V: TRBV6-1
CDR3: CASSDGRVNTEAFF
DNA: TGTGCCAGCAGTGATGGGAGGGTGAACACTGAAGCTTTCTTT

J: TRBJ1-4
size: NA
D: TRBD1
V: TRBV9
CDR3: CASSPEGTGTEKLFF
DNA: TGTGCCAGCAGCCCAGAAGGGACAGGGACTGAAAAACTGTTTTTT

J: TRBJ2-5
size: once
D: NA
V: TRBV9
CDR3: CASSVVDSQGETQYF
DNA: TGTGCCAGCAGCGTAGTGGACAGCCAAGGAGAGACCCAGTACTTC

J: TRBJ1-5
size: NA
D: NA
V: TRBV11-1
CDR3: CASSLGTAGSPQHF
DNA: TGTGCCAGCAGCTTAGGGACGGCGGGTTCTCCCCAGCATTTT

J: TRBJ2-1
size: NA
D: NA
V: TRBV19
CDR3: CASSIHGTTPYNEQFF
DNA: TGTGCCAGTAGTATCCACGGGACAACACCTTACAATGAGCAGTTCTTC